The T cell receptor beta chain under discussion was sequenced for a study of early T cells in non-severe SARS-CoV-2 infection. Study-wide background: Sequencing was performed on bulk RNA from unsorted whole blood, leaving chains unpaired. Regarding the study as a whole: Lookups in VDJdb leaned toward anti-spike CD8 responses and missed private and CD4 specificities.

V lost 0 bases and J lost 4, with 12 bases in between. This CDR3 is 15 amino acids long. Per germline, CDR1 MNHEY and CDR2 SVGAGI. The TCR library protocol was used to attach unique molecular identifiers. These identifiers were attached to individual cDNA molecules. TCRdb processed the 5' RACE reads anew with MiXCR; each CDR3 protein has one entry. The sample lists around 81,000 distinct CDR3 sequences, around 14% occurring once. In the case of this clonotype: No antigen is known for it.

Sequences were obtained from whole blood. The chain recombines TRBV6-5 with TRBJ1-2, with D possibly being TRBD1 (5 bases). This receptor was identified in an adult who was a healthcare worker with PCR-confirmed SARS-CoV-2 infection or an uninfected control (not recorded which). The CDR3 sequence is CASSYSTVPGYGYTF. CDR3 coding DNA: TGTGCCAGCAGTTACTCGACAGTCCCCGGCTATGGCTACACCTTC.